The clone carrying this T cell receptor (beta chain) was observed a handful of times. Per germline, CDR1 MGHRA and CDR2 YSYEKL. The CDR3 spans 17 residues. Between the trimmed V and J ends, which lost 4 bases and 4 bases, there was a span of 20 bases. The data derive from a study of blood T cells in healthy people across ages. The authors ran a second PCR of about 6 to 11 cycles using a sample-barcoded 5' primer and a J-beta primer mix. TCRdb reprocessed the 5' RACE reads with MiXCR, giving one entry per CDR3 protein. This sample has 750,000 to 950,000 distinct CDR3 sequences, with around a quarter found just once. These same data were also listed under a study on T cells of mothers and their children.

This sequence joins TRBV4-1 and TRBJ2-1; D might be TRBD1 or TRBD2, each matching 5 bases. Sequenced: blood. The source is a boy aged 5-17 years in good health. This chain's CDR3 is CASSRFFAGAEYNEQFF. CDR3 nucleotide sequence: TGCGCCAGCAGCCGCTTCTTCGCCGGGGCCGAGTACAATGAGCAGTTCTTC.